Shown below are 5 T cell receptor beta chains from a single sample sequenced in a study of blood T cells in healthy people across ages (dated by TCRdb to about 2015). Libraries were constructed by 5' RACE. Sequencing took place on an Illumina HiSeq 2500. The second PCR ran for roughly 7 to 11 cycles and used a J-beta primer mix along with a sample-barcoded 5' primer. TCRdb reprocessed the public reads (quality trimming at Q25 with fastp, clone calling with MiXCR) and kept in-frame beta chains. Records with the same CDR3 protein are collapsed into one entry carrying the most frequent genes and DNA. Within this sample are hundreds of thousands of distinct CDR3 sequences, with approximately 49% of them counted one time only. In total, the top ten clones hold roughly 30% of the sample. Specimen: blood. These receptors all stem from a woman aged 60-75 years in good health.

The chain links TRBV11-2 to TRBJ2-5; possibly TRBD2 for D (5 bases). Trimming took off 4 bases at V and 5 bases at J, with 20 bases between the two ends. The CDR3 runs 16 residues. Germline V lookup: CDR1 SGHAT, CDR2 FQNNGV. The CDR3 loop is CASSSGRLPGGETQYF. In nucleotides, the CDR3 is TGTGCCAGCAGCTCGGGCCGTCTCCCAGGCGGGGAGACCCAGTACTTC.

Here the CDR3 DNA reads TGCAGTGCCCGGACAGGGCCCACAGATACGCAGTATTTT. It specifies CSARTGPTDTQYF. V and J are TRBV20-1 and TRBJ2-3, with 8 bases that match TRBD1. CDR3 length: 13 residues. Germline V gene lookup returns CDR1 DFQATT and CDR2 SNEGSKA (reference sequence). Germline trimming cut 6 bases from V and 2 bases from J; bases unmatched to any gene: 4.

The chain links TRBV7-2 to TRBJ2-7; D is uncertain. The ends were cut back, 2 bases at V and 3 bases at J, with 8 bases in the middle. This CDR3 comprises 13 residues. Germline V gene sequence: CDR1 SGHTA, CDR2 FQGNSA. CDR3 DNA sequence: TGTGCCAGCAGCTTATCGGTCGTCTACGAGCAGTACTTC. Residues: CASSLSVVYEQYF.

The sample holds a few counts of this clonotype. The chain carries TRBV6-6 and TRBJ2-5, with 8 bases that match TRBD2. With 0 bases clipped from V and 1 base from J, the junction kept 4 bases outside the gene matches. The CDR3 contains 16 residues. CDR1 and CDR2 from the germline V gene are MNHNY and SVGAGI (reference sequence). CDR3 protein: CASSYSRAGGQETQYF. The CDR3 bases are TGTGCCAGCAGTTACTCGAGGGCGGGAGGCCAAGAGACCCAGTACTTC.

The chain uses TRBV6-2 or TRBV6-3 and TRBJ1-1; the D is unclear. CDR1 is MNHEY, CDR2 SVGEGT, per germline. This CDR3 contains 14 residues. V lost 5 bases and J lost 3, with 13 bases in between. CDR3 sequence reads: CASSPRFRDTEAFF. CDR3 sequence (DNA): TGTGCCAGCAGTCCCAGGTTTCGGGACACTGAAGCTTTCTTT.